These T cell receptor beta chains were read from a single sample in a study of blood T cells in healthy people across ages. TCRdb itself ran the 5' RACE reads through MiXCR, one entry per CDR3 protein. The table records around 970,000 distinct CDR3 sequences, 51% of them present only once. The sample was blood. These receptors all stem from an older woman in good health. Each CDR3 is given with its conserved first and last residue. The order of the fields is J gene, clone size, V gene, D gene, CDR3 protein, CDR3 DNA. A D gene is named only where the DNA matches it firmly. Clone size, where shown, is once, few, many, or a class for clones that have expanded.

TRBJ2-3 | . | TRBV7-3 | TRBD2 | CASSSHSGSGTDTQYF | TGTGCCAGCAGCTCTCATAGCGGGAGTGGTACAGATACGCAGTATTTT
TRBJ2-2 | . | TRBV29-1 | TRBD2 | CSVPPAGGNTGELFF | TGCAGCGTGCCCCCAGCGGGAGGGAACACCGGGGAGCTGTTTTTT
TRBJ1-5 | . | TRBV5-4 | TRBD1 | CASSLAGTGRVQPQHF | TGTGCCAGCAGCTTGGCCGGGACAGGGCGGGTTCAGCCCCAGCATTTT
TRBJ2-5 | . | TRBV2 | TRBD1 | CASSKGTGEYNEQYF | TGTGCCAGCAGTAAAGGGACAGGGGAGTACAATGAGCAGTACTTC
TRBJ2-5 | . | TRBV20-1 | . | CSAGLTGFQETQYF | TGCAGTGCTGGCTTGACAGGATTCCAAGAGACCCAGTACTTC
TRBJ1-2 | few | TRBV5-6 | TRBD1 | CASSLGTGSLYGYTF | TGTGCCAGCAGCTTGGGGACAGGGAGTCTCTATGGCTACACCTTC
TRBJ2-1 | . | TRBV25-1 | TRBD2 | CASRLAGDNEQFF | TGTGCCAGCCGACTAGCGGGAGACAATGAGCAGTTCTTC
TRBJ2-1 | . | TRBV27 | . | CASSWVREVDEQFF | TGTGCCAGCAGTTGGGTTCGGGAAGTCGATGAGCAGTTCTTC
TRBJ2-5 | few | TRBV7-6 | TRBD2 | CASSPTVAGANQETQYF | TGTGCCAGCAGCCCAACAGTTGCGGGAGCTAACCAAGAGACCCAGTACTTC
TRBJ1-1 | . | TRBV29-1 | TRBD1 | CSLGTGDTEAFF | TGCAGCCTCGGGACAGGGGACACTGAAGCTTTCTTT
TRBJ2-3 | few | TRBV20-1 | TRBD2 | CSARDATSGRTDTQYF | TGCAGTGCTAGAGATGCGACTAGCGGGAGAACAGATACGCAGTATTTT
TRBJ1-2 | few | TRBV7-2 | . | CASSLGTALEGGYTF | TGTGCCAGCAGCTTAGGAACGGCGTTGGAAGGCGGCTACACCTTC
TRBJ2-5 | once | TRBV5-1 | . | CASRIDRYEQNF | TGCGCCAGCAGAATTGACCGTTACGAGCAGAACTTC
TRBJ1-2 | . | TRBV5-4 | TRBD1 | CASSTGTGGNYGYTF | TGTGCCAGCAGCACCGGGACAGGGGGCAACTATGGCTACACCTTC
TRBJ2-2 | . | TRBV4-2 | . | CASSPSYTGELFF | TGTGCCAGCAGCCCATCTTACACCGGGGAGCTGTTTTTT
TRBJ2-5 | . | TRBV7-2 | . | CASAAASYYVETQYF | TGTGCCAGCGCCGCAGCTTCTTACTATGTCGAGACCCAGTACTTC
TRBJ1-2 | . | TRBV29-1 | TRBD1 | CSVWTGKEGYTF | TGCAGCGTCTGGACAGGGAAGGAAGGCTACACCTTC
TRBJ1-2 | . | TRBV3-1 | TRBD1 | CASSLGQEVGGYTF | TGTGCCAGCAGCCTAGGACAGGAGGTCGGCGGCTACACCTTC
TRBJ1-5 | . | TRBV20-1 | . | CSARTRWNQPQHF | TGCAGTGCTAGGACTCGGTGGAATCAGCCCCAGCATTTT
TRBJ2-7 | . | TRBV19 | TRBD1 | CASSASGTVPYEQYF | TGTGCCAGTAGTGCCTCCGGGACAGTTCCCTACGAGCAGTACTTC
TRBJ1-5 | . | TRBV6-2/TRBV6-3 | . | CASSQVSPGQPQHF | TGTGCCAGCAGCCAGGTCAGCCCCGGTCAGCCCCAGCATTTT
TRBJ2-7 | few | TRBV15 | TRBD2 | CATSRAFASGSEQYF | TGTGCCACCAGCAGAGCGTTTGCTAGCGGGAGCGAGCAGTACTTC